This T cell receptor beta chain is drawn from a study of T cells after yellow fever vaccination. In TCRdb, the 5' RACE reads were re-called with MiXCR into one record per CDR3 protein. The table includes around 550,000 distinct CDR3 sequences, less than 20% detected once. Trimming took 6 bases from V and 8 from J, leaving 19 bases between them. This CDR3 has 15 amino acids. Germline CDR1 and CDR2: MNHNS and SASEGT. Overall study findings and caveats: It was a small share of clonotypes that appeared in both CD4 and CD8 compartments.

This clonotype was seen a handful of times. The antigen is undetermined. Sequences were derived from PBMCs, sampled 15 days after the yellow fever booster vaccination. The chain links TRBV6-1 to TRBJ1-4; perhaps TRBD1 as D (6 bases). This TCR was recovered from a man aged 25 to 40 who received the YFV17D yellow fever vaccine. The DNA for the CDR3 is TGTGCCAGCAGCTCGGCAGGAGGGACACGGGAAAAACTGTTTTTT. This encodes CASSSAGGTREKLFF.